A selection of T cell receptor beta chains follows, all from one sample in a study of cytomegalovirus exposure and HLA in healthy donors. The method was immunoSEQ multiplex PCR; TCRdb's version includes in-frame clones alone and lacks a portion of them. The data hold 180,000 or so clones, with roughly 82% observed a single time. The specimen sequenced was PBMCs. The receptors derive from a woman aged 25 to 39 in good health and CMV-seropositive. Both conserved end residues are part of each CDR3. D genes are given only for firm matches. For some rows the clone size is stated as once, few or many, or as a class when expanded; others skip it.

v_gene	j_gene	abundance	d_gene	CDR3aa
TRBV2	TRBJ2-1	-	-	CASTSVESDYNEQFF
TRBV5-1	TRBJ1-1	many	TRBD1	CASSWTGDTEAFF
TRBV19	TRBJ1-1	few	-	CASYQGNTEAFF
TRBV5-1	TRBJ1-1	-	-	CASSLSGKTEAFF
TRBV11-3	TRBJ2-1	-	TRBD2	CASSLDGRASGPSYNEQFF
TRBV15	TRBJ2-7	-	-	CATSSSPYEQYF
TRBV29-1	TRBJ2-3	-	-	CSVDLSTDTQYF
TRBV14	TRBJ1-1	-	-	CASSPYLRLNTEAFF
TRBV2	TRBJ2-7	-	TRBD2	CASRERETTYEQYF
TRBV25-1	TRBJ2-4	-	TRBD1	CASSEDRARNIQYF
TRBV7-2	TRBJ1-5	-	-	CASSPPGGHQPQHF
TRBV28	TRBJ1-4	-	-	CASSLRSEVNEKLFF
TRBV7-2	TRBJ2-7	-	TRBD2	CASSLVREGSEQYF
TRBV29-1	TRBJ1-1	once	TRBD1	CSVFGDSPEAFF
TRBV4-2	TRBJ2-7	-	-	CASSQDASSGYEQYF
TRBV7-2	TRBJ2-1	-	TRBD2	CASSLGTSGRNEQFF
TRBV5-1	TRBJ2-3	-	TRBD2	CASSPTSGSITDTQYF
TRBV7-9	TRBJ2-7	-	-	CASSRGGHLTSEQYF
TRBV4-1	TRBJ2-1	-	TRBD2	CASSPGLAVSNEQFF
TRBV7-7	TRBJ2-1	-	TRBD2	CASSLEASGEQFF
TRBV6-5	TRBJ2-7	few	-	CASRQAYPYEQYF
TRBV9	TRBJ2-1	-	-	CASSEQGSYNEQFF
TRBV28	TRBJ2-2	-	TRBD1	CASSPLTGGSFGVTGELFF
TRBV27	TRBJ1-1	-	-	CASSQTQGNTEAFF
TRBV7-2	TRBJ1-2	-	-	CASSLRFAGSLIGYTF
TRBV4-1	TRBJ2-7	-	TRBD2	CASSQDGLAGVMYF
TRBV7-6	TRBJ2-7	-	-	CASSLEGQAYEQYF
TRBV9	TRBJ2-3	-	-	CASSVGRGQRTDTQYF
TRBV5-1	TRBJ2-3	-	-	CASSLGGGLPDTQYF
TRBV6-6	TRBJ1-5	-	TRBD1	CASTTGDQPQHF
TRBV7-2	TRBJ2-7	-	TRBD1	CASSLEGALYEQYF
TRBV5-4	TRBJ2-2	-	TRBD1	CASSPNHRGANTGELFF
TRBV7-9	TRBJ2-7	-	TRBD2	CASSPPGLAGGPRTWEQYF
TRBV28	TRBJ2-7	-	TRBD2	CASSLDLAGGPYEQYF
TRBV29-1	TRBJ2-3	-	TRBD2	CSVERSSGRAPTQYF
TRBV6-1	TRBJ1-5	-	-	CASSDFGTSPNQPQHF
TRBV6-1	TRBJ1-5	once	TRBD1	CASIKQGAGNQPQHF
TRBV27	TRBJ2-7	-	-	CASSLRSGQNNIYEQYF
TRBV11-2	TRBJ1-3	-	TRBD1	CASSADRAHTIYF
TRBV20-1	TRBJ1-1	-	-	CSGHGLTEAFF
TRBV27	TRBJ2-3	few	TRBD1	CASSQGQGADTQYF
TRBV7-9	TRBJ1-1	once	-	CASSRPQVNTEAFF